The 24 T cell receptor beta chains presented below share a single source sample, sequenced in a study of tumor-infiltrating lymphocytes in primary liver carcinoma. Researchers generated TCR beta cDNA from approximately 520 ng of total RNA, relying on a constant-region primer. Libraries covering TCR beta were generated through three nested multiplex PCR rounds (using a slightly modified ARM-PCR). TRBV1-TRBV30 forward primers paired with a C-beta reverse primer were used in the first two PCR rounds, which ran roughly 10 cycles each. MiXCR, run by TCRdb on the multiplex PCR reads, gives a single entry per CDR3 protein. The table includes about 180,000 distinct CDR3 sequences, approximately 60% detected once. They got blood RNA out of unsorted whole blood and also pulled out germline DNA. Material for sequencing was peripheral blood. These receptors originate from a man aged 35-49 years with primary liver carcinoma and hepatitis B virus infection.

The CDR3 coding sequence is TGTGCCAGCAGCTTCACGAACACCGGGGAGCTGTTTTTT. Translated, it gives CASSFTNTGELFF. The rearrangement uses TRBV11-2 and TRBJ2-2; D ambiguous. Germline V gene lookup returns CDR1 SGHAT and CDR2 FQNNGV. V lost 3 bases and J 0 bases, leaving 2 bases between the germline ends. The CDR3 has 13 amino acids. The entire variable domain, with the rest obtained from reference TRBV11-2 and TRBJ2-2, is as follows: EAGVAQSPRYKIIEKRQSVAFWCNPISGHATLYWYQQILGQGPKLLIQFQNNGVVDDSQLPKDRFSAERLKGVDSTLKIQPAKLEDSAVYLCASSFTNTGELFFGEGSRLTVL.

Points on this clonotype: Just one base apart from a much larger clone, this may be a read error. CDR3 DNA: TGTGCCAGCAGCTCCTGGACAGGGATCGAAAAACTGTTTTTT. This codes for CASSSWTGIEKLFF. V is TRBV11-2 and J is TRBJ1-4; TRBD1 aligns across 8 bases. V trimming: 4 bases; J trimming: 8 bases; junction bases outside the gene matches: 6. Germline-derived CDR1 and CDR2 are SGHAT and FQNNGV. This CDR3 spans 14 amino acids.

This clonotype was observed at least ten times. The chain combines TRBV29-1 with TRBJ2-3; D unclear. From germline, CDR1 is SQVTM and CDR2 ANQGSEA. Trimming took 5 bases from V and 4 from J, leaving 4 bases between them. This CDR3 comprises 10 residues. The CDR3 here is CSVWPDTQYF. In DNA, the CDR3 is TGCAGCGTTTGGCCAGATACGCAGTATTTT.

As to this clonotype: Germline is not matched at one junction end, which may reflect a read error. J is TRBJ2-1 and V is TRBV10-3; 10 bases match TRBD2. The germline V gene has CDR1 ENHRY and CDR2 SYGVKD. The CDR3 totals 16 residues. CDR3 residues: CAISDQAGGIHNEQFF. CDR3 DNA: TGTGCCATCAGTGATCAAGCGGGAGGGATACACAACGAGCAGTTCTTC.

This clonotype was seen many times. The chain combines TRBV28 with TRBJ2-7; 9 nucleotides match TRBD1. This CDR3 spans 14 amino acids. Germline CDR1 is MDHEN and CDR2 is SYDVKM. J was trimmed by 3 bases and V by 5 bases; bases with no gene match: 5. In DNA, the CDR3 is TGTGCCAGCAGTGAGGGGGGACAGGGCTACGAGCAGTACTTC. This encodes CASSEGGQGYEQYF. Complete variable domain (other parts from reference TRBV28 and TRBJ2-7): DVKVTQSSRYLVKRTGEKVFLECVQDMDHENMFWYRQDPGLGLRLIYFSYDVKMKEKGDIPEGYSVSREKKERFSLILESASTNQTSMYLCASSEGGQGYEQYFGPGTRLTVT.

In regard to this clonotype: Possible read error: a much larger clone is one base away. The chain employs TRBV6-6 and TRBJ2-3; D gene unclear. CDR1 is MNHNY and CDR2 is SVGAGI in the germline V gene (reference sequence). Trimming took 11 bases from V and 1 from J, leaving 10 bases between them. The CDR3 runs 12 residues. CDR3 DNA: TGTGCCTGCACGGCCGGCACAGATACGCAGTATTTT. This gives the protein CACTAGTDTQYF.

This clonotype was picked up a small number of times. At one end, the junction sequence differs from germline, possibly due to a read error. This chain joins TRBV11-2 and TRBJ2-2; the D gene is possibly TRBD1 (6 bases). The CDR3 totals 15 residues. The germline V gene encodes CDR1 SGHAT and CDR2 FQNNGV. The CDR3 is CASGLGGLPGGELFF. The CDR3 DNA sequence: TGTGCCAGCGGCTTAGGGGGTCTTCCCGGCGGGGAGCTGTTTTTT.

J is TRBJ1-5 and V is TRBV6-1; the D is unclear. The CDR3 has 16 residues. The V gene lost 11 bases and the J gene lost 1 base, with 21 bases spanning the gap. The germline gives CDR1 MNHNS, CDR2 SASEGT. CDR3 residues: CAANINSHGSNQPQHF. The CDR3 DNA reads TGTGCCGCTAACATCAACTCACATGGGAGCAATCAGCCCCAGCATTTT.

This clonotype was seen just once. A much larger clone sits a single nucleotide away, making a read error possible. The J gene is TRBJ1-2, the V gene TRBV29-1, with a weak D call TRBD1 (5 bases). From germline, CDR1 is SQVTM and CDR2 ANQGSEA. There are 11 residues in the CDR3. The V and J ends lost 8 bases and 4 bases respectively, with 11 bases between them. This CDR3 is CSFGTTYGYTF. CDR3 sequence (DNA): TGCAGCTTTGGGACTACCTATGGCTACACCTTC. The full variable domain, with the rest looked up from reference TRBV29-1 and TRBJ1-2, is SAVISQKPSRDICQRGTSLTIQCQVDSQVTMMFWYRQQPGQSLTLIATANQGSEATYESGFVIDKFPISRPNLTFSTLTVSNMSPEDSSIYLCSFGTTYGYTFGSGTRLTVV.

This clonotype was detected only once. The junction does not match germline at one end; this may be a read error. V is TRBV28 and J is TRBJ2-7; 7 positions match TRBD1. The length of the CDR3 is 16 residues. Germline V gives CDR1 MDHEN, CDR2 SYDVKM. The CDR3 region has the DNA TGTGCCGGCAGTCTATCAATTCGGACAGGAGCCTACGAGCAGTACTTC. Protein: CAGSLSIRTGAYEQYF.

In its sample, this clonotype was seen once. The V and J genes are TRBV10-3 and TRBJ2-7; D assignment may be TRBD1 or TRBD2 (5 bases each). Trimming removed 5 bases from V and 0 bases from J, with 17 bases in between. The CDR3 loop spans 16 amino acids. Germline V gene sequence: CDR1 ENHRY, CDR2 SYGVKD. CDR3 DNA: TGTGCCATCAGTACCGGGACCGAAAGGAGCTCCTACGAGCAGTACTTC. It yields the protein CAISTGTERSSYEQYF.

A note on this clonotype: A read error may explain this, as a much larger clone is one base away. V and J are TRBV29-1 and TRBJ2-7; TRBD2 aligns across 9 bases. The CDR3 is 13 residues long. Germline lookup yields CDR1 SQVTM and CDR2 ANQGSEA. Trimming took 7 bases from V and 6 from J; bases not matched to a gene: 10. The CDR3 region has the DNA TGCAGCGCAAGTAGCGGGAGTTTGAGCGAGCAGTACTTC. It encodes CSASSGSLSEQYF.

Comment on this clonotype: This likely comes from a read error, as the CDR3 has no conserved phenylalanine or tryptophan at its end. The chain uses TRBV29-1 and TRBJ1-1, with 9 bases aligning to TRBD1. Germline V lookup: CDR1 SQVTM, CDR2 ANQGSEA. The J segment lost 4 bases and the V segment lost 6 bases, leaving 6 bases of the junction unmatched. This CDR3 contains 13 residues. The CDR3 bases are TGCAGCGTCAACGGACAGGGGATCACTGAAGCTTTCATT. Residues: CSVNGQGITEAFI.

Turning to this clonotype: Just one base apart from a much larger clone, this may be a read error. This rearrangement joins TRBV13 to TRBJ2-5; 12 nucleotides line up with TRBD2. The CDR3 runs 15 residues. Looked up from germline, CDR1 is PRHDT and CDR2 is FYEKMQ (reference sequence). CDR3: CAISLTSGGQETQYF. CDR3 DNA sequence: TGTGCCATCAGCCTGACTAGCGGGGGACAAGAGACCCAGTACTTC. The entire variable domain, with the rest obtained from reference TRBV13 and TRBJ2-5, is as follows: AAGVIQSPRHLIKEKRETATLKCYPIPRHDTVYWYQQGPGQDPQFLISFYEKMQSDKGSIPDRFSAQQFSDYHSELNMSSLELGDSALYFCAISLTSGGQETQYFGPGTRLLVL.

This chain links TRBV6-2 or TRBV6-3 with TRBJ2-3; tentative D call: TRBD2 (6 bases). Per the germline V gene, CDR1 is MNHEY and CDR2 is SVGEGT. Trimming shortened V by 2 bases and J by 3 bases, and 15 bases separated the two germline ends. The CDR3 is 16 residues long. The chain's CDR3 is CASSYGPGSMTDTQYF. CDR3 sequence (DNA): TGTGCCAGCAGTTACGGTCCCGGGAGTATGACAGATACGCAGTATTTT.

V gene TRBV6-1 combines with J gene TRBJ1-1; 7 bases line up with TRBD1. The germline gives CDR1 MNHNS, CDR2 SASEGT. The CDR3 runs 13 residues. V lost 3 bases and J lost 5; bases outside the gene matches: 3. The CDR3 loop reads CASSEARGTEAFF. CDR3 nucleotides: TGTGCCAGCAGTGAGGCCAGGGGGACTGAAGCTTTCTTT.

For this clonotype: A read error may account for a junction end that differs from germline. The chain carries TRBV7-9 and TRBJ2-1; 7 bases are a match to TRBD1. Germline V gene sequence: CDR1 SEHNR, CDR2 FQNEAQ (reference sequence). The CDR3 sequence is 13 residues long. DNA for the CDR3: TGTGCCAGCCTAAGGACAGGTAACAATGAACAGTTCTTC. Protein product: CASLRTGNNEQFF.

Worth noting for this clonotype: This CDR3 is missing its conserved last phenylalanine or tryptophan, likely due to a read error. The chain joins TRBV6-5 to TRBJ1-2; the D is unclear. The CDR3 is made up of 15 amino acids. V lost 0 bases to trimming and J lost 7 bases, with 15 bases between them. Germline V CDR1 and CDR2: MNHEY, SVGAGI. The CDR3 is CASSYSIPARAGYTL. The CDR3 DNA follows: TGTGCCAGCAGTTACTCGATCCCGGCGAGAGCTGGCTACACCTTA.

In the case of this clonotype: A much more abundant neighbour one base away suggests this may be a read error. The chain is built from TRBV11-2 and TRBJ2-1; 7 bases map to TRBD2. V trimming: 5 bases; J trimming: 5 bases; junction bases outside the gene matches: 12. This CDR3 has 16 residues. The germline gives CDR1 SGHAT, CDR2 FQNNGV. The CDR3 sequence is CASSPGGGRCDNEQFF. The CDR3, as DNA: TGTGCCAGCAGCCCTGGGGGGGGGAGGTGCGACAATGAGCAGTTCTTC.

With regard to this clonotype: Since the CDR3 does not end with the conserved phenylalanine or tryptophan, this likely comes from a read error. Here the CDR3 reads CAISERKDYEQYY. CDR3 nucleotides: TGTGCCATCAGTGAGAGGAAAGATTACGAGCAGTACTAC. The chain combines TRBV10-3 with TRBJ2-7; D remains ambiguous. Germline loops: CDR1 ENHRY, CDR2 SYGVKD. Between the trimmed V and J ends, which lost 2 bases and 4 bases, there was a span of 9 bases. The CDR3 covers 13 residues.

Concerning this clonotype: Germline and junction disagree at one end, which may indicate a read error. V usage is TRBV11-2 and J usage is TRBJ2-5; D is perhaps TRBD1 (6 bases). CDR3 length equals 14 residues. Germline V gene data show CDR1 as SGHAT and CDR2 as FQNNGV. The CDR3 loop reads CASGLEQGIQTQCF. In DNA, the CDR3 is TGTGCCAGCGGCTTAGAACAGGGCATCCAGACCCAGTGCTTC. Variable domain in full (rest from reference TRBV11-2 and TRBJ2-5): EAGVAQSPRYKIIEKRQSVAFWCNPISGHATLYWYQQILGQGPKLLIQFQNNGVVDDSQLPKDRFSAERLKGVDSTLKIQPAKLEDSAVYLCASGLEQGIQTQCFGPGTRLLVL.

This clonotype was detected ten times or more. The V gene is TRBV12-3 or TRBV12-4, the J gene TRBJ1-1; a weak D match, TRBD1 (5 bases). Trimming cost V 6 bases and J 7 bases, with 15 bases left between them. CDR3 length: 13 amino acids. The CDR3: CASSRGHRGEAFF. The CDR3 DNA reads TGTGCCAGCAGCCGGGGCCACAGAGGTGAAGCTTTCTTT.

CDR3 in DNA: TGTGCCAGCAGACCGCTCAGGGGAGATACCGGGGAGCTGTTTTTT. Protein sequence: CASRPLRGDTGELFF. The rearrangement joins TRBV28 to TRBJ2-2; tentative D call: TRBD1 (6 bases). With 6 bases removed from V and 5 bases from J, the gap between germline ends came to 16 bases. This CDR3 is 15 amino acids long. The germline gives CDR1 MDHEN, CDR2 SYDVKM.

The CDR3 here is CASSEAGAEGQPQHF. CDR3 DNA sequence: TGTGCCAGCAGTGAGGCAGGGGCGGAGGGTCAGCCCCAGCATTTT. This sequence joins TRBV6-5 and TRBJ1-5; D perhaps matches TRBD1 (6 bases). The V gene's germline CDR1 is MNHEY and CDR2 SVGAGI. This CDR3 region has 15 residues. Trimming removed 5 bases at V and 6 bases at J, with 17 bases between.